These 22 T cell receptor beta chains were all obtained from the same sample, sequenced in a study of OX40 agonist ivuxolimab in advanced cancers. Assay used: immunoSEQ multiplex PCR; TCRdb lists only in-frame clones, some missing. This sample yields around 39,000 clones, of which about four fifths are seen a single time; roughly 2% belongs to the top ten. Sequencing used CD4+ or CD8+ T cells sorted from blood, obtained in a trial of the OX40 agonist ivuxolimab. Receptors originate from an adult with an advanced solid tumor such as melanoma, head and neck, liver or kidney cancer.

The chain links TRBV30 to TRBJ1-5, with D maybe TRBD1 (5 bases). CDR1 and CDR2 (germline): GTSNPN, SVGIG (reference sequence). This CDR3 has 13 residues. The V and J ends lost 1 base and 4 bases respectively, with 8 bases between them. CDR3 protein: CAWSGEGNQPQHF. CDR3 nucleotide sequence: TGTGCCTGGAGTGGTGAGGGGAATCAGCCCCAGCATTTT. The variable domain in full, completed from reference TRBV30 and TRBJ1-5, reads SQTIHQWPATLVQPVGSPLSLECTVEGTSNPNLYWYRQAAGRGLQLLFYSVGIGQISSEVPQNLSASRPQDRQFILSSKKLLLSDSGFYLCAWSGEGNQPQHFGDGTRLSIL.

DNA of the CDR3: TGTGCCAGCAGCTTAGGGCGGGACAGGGGTAGGACTGAAGCTTTCTTT. Its protein product is CASSLGRDRGRTEAFF. The chain employs TRBV11-3 and TRBJ1-1; 10 bases match TRBD1. Germline CDR1 and CDR2: SGHNT and YENEEA. The CDR3 extends over 16 amino acids. Trimming at V came to 1 base and at J to 5 bases, leaving 7 bases not matched to a gene.

V gene TRBV2 combines with J gene TRBJ2-7; the match to TRBD1 covers 9 bases. CDR1 and CDR2 from the germline V gene are SNHLY and FYNNEI. The CDR3 has 13 amino acids. Trimming took 11 bases from V and 6 from J; bases not matched to a gene: 11. The DNA of the CDR3 is TGTGCCGGACAGGGACAGGGACTGGGCGAGCAGTACTTC. Translation: CAGQGQGLGEQYF.

The rearrangement joins TRBV12-5 to TRBJ2-2; 10 bases match TRBD2. The germline gives CDR1 LGHNT, CDR2 FRNRAP. The CDR3 length is 22 residues. J was trimmed by 5 bases and V by 6 bases; bases with no gene match: 27. In DNA, the CDR3 is TGTGCTAGTGGCCTCACGAACAGAACGTCGCTAGCGGGAGTCTGGGGGACCGGGGAGCTGTTTTTT. Its protein product is CASGLTNRTSLAGVWGTGELFF.

V usage is TRBV28 and J usage is TRBJ1-2; D is uncertain. Trimming shortened V by 2 bases and J by 5 bases, and 9 bases separated the two germline ends. This CDR3 has 13 residues. Germline CDR1 reads MDHEN; CDR2 reads SYDVKM. The CDR3 DNA is TGTGCCAGCAGTTTAACAGCCACTTATGGCTACACCTTC. Protein sequence: CASSLTATYGYTF.

This chain joins TRBV5-6 and TRBJ1-1, with D unclear. The ends were cut back, 2 bases at V and 1 base at J, with 6 bases in the middle. The CDR3 runs 13 residues. Germline CDR1 is SGHDT and CDR2 is YYEEEE. The CDR3, as DNA: TGTGCCAGCAGCTTCCCGACGAACACTGAAGCTTTCTTT. This codes for CASSFPTNTEAFF.

The rearrangement joins TRBV20-1 to TRBJ2-5; no firm D call. CDR1 is DFQATT, CDR2 SNEGSKA, per germline (reference sequence). The CDR3 contains 11 residues. The V and J ends lost 1 base and 5 bases respectively, with 5 bases between them. The CDR3 loop is CSARVGETQYF. In DNA form, the CDR3 reads TGCAGTGCTAGAGTCGGGGAGACCCAGTACTTC.

This clone was seen only a few times. This chain uses TRBV28 with TRBJ1-3; D gene ambiguous. Germline-derived CDR1 and CDR2 are MDHEN and SYDVKM. Trimming removed 4 bases at V and 9 bases at J, with 7 bases between. The CDR3 runs to 11 residues. Here the CDR3 reads CASSSPPTIYF. As DNA, the CDR3 is TGTGCCAGCAGTTCCCCCCCCACCATATATTTT.

The rearrangement links TRBV6-5 to TRBJ2-5; the match to TRBD2 covers 11 bases. This CDR3 region has 13 residues. The germline V gene has CDR1 MNHEY and CDR2 SVGAGI. J lost 9 bases, V lost 6 bases, and 6 bases had no gene match. The CDR3: CASSLAGGRSQYF. The DNA of the CDR3 is TGTGCCAGCAGCCTAGCGGGGGGCCGGTCCCAGTACTTC.

CDR3 nucleotides: TGTGCCAGCAGCCCGACAGTCCTCTATGGCTACACCTTC. Translation: CASSPTVLYGYTF. This chain links TRBV27 with TRBJ1-2, with D tentatively TRBD1 (5 bases). The CDR3 is made up of 13 amino acids. Germline values: CDR1 MNHEY, CDR2 SMNVEV (reference sequence). V gave up 6 bases and J gave up 4 bases, with 12 bases separating them.

The V and J genes are TRBV10-3 and TRBJ1-2; TRBD1 matches at 9 bases. From germline, CDR1 is ENHRY and CDR2 SYGVKD. The CDR3 has 16 residues. V shed 7 bases and J 0 bases; nucleotides not matched to a gene: 9. The DNA of the CDR3 is TGTGCCATCAATTTGGACAGGGGACTCACTAACTATGGCTACACCTTC. This translates into CAINLDRGLTNYGYTF.

This clone is a singleton in its sample. The chain recombines TRBV4-2 with TRBJ2-5, with D possibly being TRBD2 (6 bases). Gene TRBJ2-7 matches the end of the DNA better, so the J call may be wrong. Germline V gives CDR1 LGHNA, CDR2 YNFKEQ. This CDR3 has 15 amino acids. CDR3 amino acids: CASSQEGGLNDEQYF. CDR3 bases: TGTGCCAGCAGCCAAGAAGGCGGACTAAACGACGAGCAGTACTTC.

The count of this clone is one. The V and J genes are TRBV20-1 and TRBJ1-2; D uncertain. This CDR3 is 10 amino acids long. V was shortened by 5 bases and J by 5 bases, with 6 bases between the two germline ends. The germline gives CDR1 DFQATT, CDR2 SNEGSKA (reference sequence). CDR3 region: CSAFNYGYTF. CDR3 nucleotides: TGCAGTGCTTTTAATTATGGCTACACCTTC.

The sample holds a few counts of this clone. This chain links TRBV11-3 with TRBJ2-2, with 10 bases identical to TRBD2. Germline assignment: CDR1 SGHNT and CDR2 YENEEA. J was trimmed by 2 bases and V by 5 bases; bases with no gene match: 11. The CDR3 consists of 18 residues. CDR3 nucleotides: TGTGCCAGCAGCCGGGAAACCGGGACTAGCGATAACACCGGGGAGCTGTTTTTT. Encoded protein: CASSRETGTSDNTGELFF.

The V gene is TRBV4-1, the J gene TRBJ1-2, with 7 positions matching TRBD1. Trimming took 0 bases from V and 3 from J; bases not matched to a gene: 7. The CDR3 length is 16 residues. The V gene's germline CDR1 is MGHRA and CDR2 YSYEKL. CDR3 bases: TGCGCCAGCAGCCAAGAGGTGGGGACAGCAGACTATGGCTACACCTTC. Translation: CASSQEVGTADYGYTF.

V usage is TRBV6-5 and J usage is TRBJ1-4; possible D gene TRBD1, 6 bases. V was cut by 4 bases and J by 4 bases, with 13 bases left in between. In germline, CDR1 is MNHEY, CDR2 SVGAGI. This CDR3 comprises 15 residues. The CDR3 bases are TGTGCCAGCAGTTCCCCCCGCAGGGGTAATGAAAAACTGTTTTTT. It specifies CASSSPRRGNEKLFF.

The chain joins TRBV10-1 to TRBJ2-1; weak D call: TRBD2 (6 bases). Germline V gene data show CDR1 as WNHNN and CDR2 as SYGVQD (reference sequence). The V and J ends lost 4 bases and 4 bases respectively, with 11 bases between them. The CDR3 loop spans 14 amino acids. The chain's CDR3 is CASSGGTGYNEQFF. The DNA for the CDR3 is TGCGCCAGCAGTGGTGGGACTGGGTACAATGAGCAGTTCTTC.

CDR3 in DNA: TGTGCCAGCAGCTTGGGTTACGACGGAGCCAACACTGAAGCTTTCTTT. Its translation: CASSLGYDGANTEAFF. The chain combines TRBV5-6 with TRBJ1-1, with D unclear. Between the trimmed V and J ends, which lost 0 bases and 2 bases, there was a span of 14 bases. Per germline, CDR1 SGHDT and CDR2 YYEEEE. CDR3 length: 16 residues.

The chain has TRBV5-4 and TRBJ2-2; 7 bases line up with TRBD1. The CDR3 runs 15 residues. V dropped 2 bases and J dropped 2; count of bases not matched to a gene: 3. Germline loops: CDR1 SGHNT, CDR2 YYREEE (reference sequence). CDR3 bases: TGTGCCAGCAGCTTACGGACAGGCAACACCGGGGAGCTGTTTTTT. It codes for CASSLRTGNTGELFF.

The V call is TRBV28, the J call TRBJ1-2; D is unresolved. The germline CDR1 and CDR2 sequences are MDHEN and SYDVKM. V was pared by 3 bases and J by 3 bases, with 8 bases between. There are 13 residues in the CDR3. The DNA of the CDR3 is TGTGCCAGCAGTTTTCAGTCGGACTATGGCTACACCTTC. Translation: CASSFQSDYGYTF.

V usage is TRBV19 and J usage is TRBJ1-1, with 11 nucleotides matching TRBD1. J gave up 6 bases and V 4 bases, and 7 bases lay outside the gene matches. CDR1 and CDR2 from the germline V gene are LNHDA and SQIVND (reference sequence). This CDR3 is built from 15 residues. CDR3 amino acids: CASSTTGQGVAEAFF. The CDR3 nucleotides read TGTGCCAGTAGTACCACGGGACAGGGGGTAGCTGAAGCTTTCTTT.

There are a few counts of this clone. The chain combines TRBV7-2 with TRBJ2-7; D call uncertain. Trimming took 2 bases from V and 6 from J, leaving 5 bases between them. Germline V gene lookup returns CDR1 SGHTA and CDR2 FQGNSA. This CDR3 spans 11 amino acids. The DNA of the CDR3 is TGTGCCAGCAGCTTAAGTCGCGAGCAGTACTTC. It specifies CASSLSREQYF.